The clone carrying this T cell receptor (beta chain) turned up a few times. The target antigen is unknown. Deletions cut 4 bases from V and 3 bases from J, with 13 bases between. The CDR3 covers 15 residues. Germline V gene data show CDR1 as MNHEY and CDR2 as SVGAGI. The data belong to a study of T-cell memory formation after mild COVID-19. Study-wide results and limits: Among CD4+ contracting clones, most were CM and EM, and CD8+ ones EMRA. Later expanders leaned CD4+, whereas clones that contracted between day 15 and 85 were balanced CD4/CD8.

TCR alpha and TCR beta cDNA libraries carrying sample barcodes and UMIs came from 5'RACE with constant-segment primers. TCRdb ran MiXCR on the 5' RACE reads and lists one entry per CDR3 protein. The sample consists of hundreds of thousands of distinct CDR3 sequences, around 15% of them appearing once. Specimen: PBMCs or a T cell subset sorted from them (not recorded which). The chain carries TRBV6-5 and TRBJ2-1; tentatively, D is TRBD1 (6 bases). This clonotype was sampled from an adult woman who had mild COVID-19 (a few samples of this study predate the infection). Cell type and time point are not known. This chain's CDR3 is CASSFRGSVYNEQFF. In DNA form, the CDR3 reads TGTGCCAGCAGTTTCAGGGGTAGTGTCTACAATGAGCAGTTCTTC.